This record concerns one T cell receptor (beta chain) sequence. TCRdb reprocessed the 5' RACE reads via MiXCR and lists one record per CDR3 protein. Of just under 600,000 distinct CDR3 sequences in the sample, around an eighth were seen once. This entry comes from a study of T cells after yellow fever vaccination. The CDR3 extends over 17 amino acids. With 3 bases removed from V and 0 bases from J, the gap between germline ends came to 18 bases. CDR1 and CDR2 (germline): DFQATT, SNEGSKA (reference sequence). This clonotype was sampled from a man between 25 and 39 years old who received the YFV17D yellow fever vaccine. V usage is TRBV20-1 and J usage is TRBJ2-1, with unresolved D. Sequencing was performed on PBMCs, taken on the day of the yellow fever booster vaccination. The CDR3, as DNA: TGCAGTGCTAGGGGTGAGAAAGTCGAGAGCTCCTACAATGAGCAGTTCTTC. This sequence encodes CSARGEKVESSYNEQFF.